Below are 18 T cell receptor beta chains sequenced from a single sample in a study of blood T cell repertoires in COVID-19. Sequencing was performed with immunoSEQ multiplex PCR; in TCRdb, only in-frame clones are kept and a portion is missing. The sample has 310,000 or so clones, about 93% seen once. Source material: PBMCs or T cells enriched from blood (not recorded which). These receptors were obtained from a woman in her thirties who had recovered from COVID-19.

The chain recombines TRBV11-2 with TRBJ2-1, with 11 bases fitting TRBD2. V lost 3 bases and J lost 4; bases outside the gene matches: 8. Germline CDR1 SGHAT, CDR2 FQNNGV. The CDR3 is 17 amino acids. The CDR3 DNA reads as TGTGCCAGCAGCTTTCGCGGGACTAGCGGCTTGTACAATGAGCAGTTCTTC. This gives the protein CASSFRGTSGLYNEQFF.

Worth noting for this clone: Other nucleotide sequences from this sample produce the same CDR3. V usage is TRBV28 and J usage is TRBJ2-4, with TRBD2 identical over 7 bases. Germline values: CDR1 MDHEN, CDR2 SYDVKM. V gave up 3 bases and J gave up 1 base; unmatched junction bases: 0. The CDR3 loop spans 14 amino acids. Here the CDR3 reads CASSLGGAKNIQYF. CDR3 sequence (DNA): TGTGCCAGCAGTTTGGGGGGGGCCAAAAACATTCAGTACTTC.

The rearrangement joins TRBV9 to TRBJ2-2; 11 bases line up with TRBD1. The CDR3 extends over 15 amino acids. V shed 2 bases and J 3 bases; nucleotides not matched to a gene: 0. Per germline, CDR1 SGDLS and CDR2 YYNGEE. DNA of the CDR3: TGTGCCAGCAGCGTGGGACAGGGGGACACCGGGGAGCTGTTTTTT. Translated, it gives CASSVGQGDTGELFF.

The rearrangement uses TRBV7-9 and TRBJ2-1; 9 positions agree with TRBD2. There are 15 residues in the CDR3. The germline V gene encodes CDR1 SEHNR and CDR2 FQNEAQ (reference sequence). The V and J ends lost 9 bases and 7 bases, in that order; junction bases with no gene match: 13. CDR3 region: CASSGLAGYENEQFF. The CDR3 coding sequence is TGTGCCAGTTCGGGGCTAGCGGGATATGAGAATGAGCAGTTCTTC.

This clone was detected a few times. The rearrangement links TRBV7-9 to TRBJ2-7; D gene unclear. With 4 bases removed from V and 7 bases from J, the gap between germline ends came to 8 bases. Per germline, CDR1 SEHNR and CDR2 FQNEAQ (reference sequence). The CDR3 spans 11 residues. The DNA of the CDR3 is TGTGCCAGCAGCTCCCAGTGGGAGCAGTACTTC. It translates to CASSSQWEQYF.

The chain employs TRBV9 and TRBJ2-4, with 11 bases identical to TRBD1. CDR3 length: 17 amino acids. V gave up 4 bases and J gave up 7 bases; unmatched junction bases: 13. Germline V CDR1 and CDR2: SGDLS, YYNGEE. For the CDR3, the DNA is TGTGCCAGCAGCCCCCAGGGACAGGGGGAGAGGTCGAACATTCAGTACTTC. Translation gives CASSPQGQGERSNIQYF.

The chain links TRBV6-2 or TRBV6-3 to TRBJ1-4; no reliable D call. CDR1 is MNHEY, CDR2 SVGEGT, per germline. This CDR3 spans 15 amino acids. Trimming took 4 bases from V and 3 from J, leaving 12 bases between them. The CDR3 bases are TGTGCCAGCAGTTCCGTGACAAGGTCTAATGAAAAACTGTTTTTT. This codes for CASSSVTRSNEKLFF.

The chain has TRBV9 and TRBJ2-3; the D gene is possibly TRBD2 (6 bases). Germline loops: CDR1 SGDLS, CDR2 YYNGEE. V was pared by 0 bases and J by 4 bases, with 15 bases between. The CDR3 runs to 16 residues. The CDR3 DNA reads as TGTGCCAGCAGCGTAGCTGGGCTAGCGTTTCCAGATACGCAGTATTTT. Amino acids: CASSVAGLAFPDTQYF.

The chain has TRBV10-1 and TRBJ2-6; D gene unclear. The length of the CDR3 is 14 residues. V gave up 7 bases and J gave up 0 bases, with 7 bases separating them. Germline V gene data show CDR1 as WNHNN and CDR2 as SYGVQD (reference sequence). CDR3 residues: CASTPGSGANVLTF. As DNA, the CDR3 is TGCGCCAGCACCCCAGGCTCTGGGGCCAACGTCCTGACTTTC.

The chain has TRBV5-4 and TRBJ2-1; D remains ambiguous. Per the germline V gene, CDR1 is SGHNT and CDR2 is YYREEE (reference sequence). V lost 0 bases and J lost 0, with 10 bases in between. The CDR3 is made up of 16 amino acids. The CDR3, as DNA: TGTGCCAGCAGCTTGGCCACTACCAACTCCTACAATGAGCAGTTCTTC. This codes for CASSLATTNSYNEQFF.

The CDR3 DNA sequence: TGTGCCAGCAGCAGGACTAGCGGGAGACACAATGAGCAGTTCTTC. Translation gives CASSRTSGRHNEQFF. The rearrangement joins TRBV7-3 to TRBJ2-1; 13 bases fit TRBD2. From germline, CDR1 is SGHTA and CDR2 FQGTGA. CDR3 length: 15 residues. V lost 5 bases to trimming and J lost 5 bases; unmatched junction nucleotides: 3.

V is TRBV15 and J is TRBJ1-6, with D unresolved. Trimming took 1 base from V and 8 from J, leaving 9 bases between them. Germline CDR1 and CDR2: LNHNV and YYDKDF (reference sequence). This CDR3 contains 14 residues. CDR3: CATSRGAKDSPLHF. The CDR3 DNA is TGTGCCACCAGCAGAGGGGCAAAGGATTCACCCCTCCACTTT.

The chain recombines TRBV23-1 with TRBJ2-6; D may be TRBD2 (5 bases). TRBV23-1 is sorted into the ORF group, with uncertain function. This CDR3 has 18 amino acids. Trimming took off 2 bases at V and 0 bases at J, with 14 bases between the two ends. For the CDR3, the DNA is TGCGCCAGCAGTCAACCCCCGGGGAGAAACTCTGGGGCCAACGTCCTGACTTTC. The encoded protein is CASSQPPGRNSGANVLTF.

The chain has TRBV7-8 and TRBJ1-5; TRBD1 is a possible D gene (5 bases). Germline CDR1 and CDR2: SGHVS and FQNEAQ. With 5 bases removed from V and 1 base from J, the gap between germline ends came to 9 bases. CDR3 length: 14 amino acids. DNA of the CDR3: TGTGCCAGCAGCCAACAGGTCAGCAATCAGCCCCAGCATTTT. Amino acids: CASSQQVSNQPQHF.

This sequence joins TRBV4-3 and TRBJ1-1; no reliable D call. The germline V and J ends were trimmed by 5 bases and 6 bases, with 16 bases remaining between them. Germline V gene lookup returns CDR1 LGHNA and CDR2 YSLEER. The CDR3 runs to 14 residues. The CDR3 sequence: CASSSAGGGAEAFF. The CDR3 nucleotides are TGCGCCAGCAGCTCTGCGGGAGGCGGCGCTGAAGCTTTCTTT.

The V and J genes are TRBV23-1 and TRBJ1-5; 8 bases are a match to TRBD1. TRBV23-1 counts as an open reading frame of uncertain function. The J segment lost 7 bases and the V segment lost 8 bases, leaving 13 bases of the junction unmatched. The CDR3 totals 15 residues. The CDR3 here is CASSPDRASRQPQHF. CDR3 in DNA: TGCGCCAGCTCACCGGACAGGGCCTCGCGCCAGCCCCAGCATTTT.

The chain links TRBV30 to TRBJ1-2, with 8 bases matching TRBD1. This CDR3 region has 14 residues. The germline gives CDR1 GTSNPN, CDR2 SVGIG (reference sequence). The trim removed 2 bases at V and 3 bases at J, leaving 5 bases unmatched. CDR3 in amino acids: CAWSIMDRDYGYTF. The CDR3 DNA reads as TGTGCCTGGAGTATAATGGACAGGGACTATGGCTACACCTTC.

The V gene is TRBV18, the J gene TRBJ1-3; D might be TRBD1 (6 bases). V shed 1 base and J shed 0 bases, with 10 bases lying between them. CDR3 length equals 16 residues. Germline CDR1 is KGHSH and CDR2 is LQKENI. This CDR3 reads CASSPRTATSGNTIYF. The CDR3 nucleotides read TGTGCCAGCTCACCACGGACAGCGACCTCTGGAAACACCATATATTTT. Based on the CDR3 plus reference TRBV18 and TRBJ1-3, the full variable domain is NAGVMQNPRHLVRRRGQEARLRCSPMKGHSHVYWYRQLPEEGLKFMVYLQKENIIDESGMPKERFSAEFPKEGPSILRIQQVVRGDSAAYFCASSPRTATSGNTIYFGEGSWLTVV.